Below, 26 T cell receptor beta chains from the same sample are listed, as sequenced in a study of T-cell reconstitution after alpha-beta-depleted transplantation in children. The library targeted TCRbeta and was prepared with unique molecular identifiers. Each CDR3 protein is one row after TCRdb ran MiXCR on the PCR reads. The table lists roughly 570,000 distinct CDR3 sequences, roughly 30% of them singletons. The material sequenced was PBMCs, taken before TCRalphabeta/CD19-depleted stem cell transplant. The origin of the receptors is a boy in the first two years of life with Wiskott-Aldrich syndrome, due to receive a stem cell transplant.

This chain uses TRBV29-1 with TRBJ2-1, with D maybe TRBD2 (6 bases). Trimming shortened V by 3 bases and J by 6 bases, and 21 bases separated the two germline ends. Germline lookup yields CDR1 SQVTM and CDR2 ANQGSEA. The CDR3 spans 16 residues. The CDR3 sequence: CSVEYWEKTRGNEQFF. The CDR3 DNA sequence: TGCAGCGTTGAGTATTGGGAAAAGACTAGGGGCAATGAGCAGTTCTTC.

The chain combines TRBV5-1 with TRBJ2-6; D is possibly TRBD1 (5 bases). Germline assignment: CDR1 SGHRS and CDR2 YFSETQ. This CDR3 has 15 residues. Trimming shortened V by 4 bases and J by 1 base, and 9 bases separated the two germline ends. The CDR3 here is CASSATASGANVLTF. In DNA, the CDR3 is TGCGCCAGCAGCGCGACAGCTTCTGGGGCCAACGTCCTGACTTTC.

The chain couples TRBV29-1 to TRBJ2-5; weak D call: TRBD1 (6 bases). CDR1 and CDR2 (germline): SQVTM, ANQGSEA. The CDR3 runs 14 residues. Trimming removed 5 bases at V and 1 base at J, with 14 bases between. CDR3 bases: TGCAGCGTTTTATTGGGGGCAACCCAAGAGACCCAGTACTTC. Translation: CSVLLGATQETQYF.

A few counts support this clonotype. The chain links TRBV5-1 to TRBJ2-4; TRBD1 or TRBD2 may be the D gene (5 bases each). The CDR3 sequence is 15 residues long. Trimming left V 4 bases short and J 0 bases short, with 11 bases between. The germline V gene encodes CDR1 SGHRS and CDR2 YFSETQ. DNA of the CDR3: TGCGCCAGCAGCCTGGGACCTGTAGCCAAAAACATTCAGTACTTC. Its protein is CASSLGPVAKNIQYF.

This clonotype has only a few counts. In DNA form, the CDR3 reads TGCGCCAGCAGCCCTAGAATCAACACTGAAGCTTTCTTT. It encodes CASSPRINTEAFF. The chain employs TRBV10-2 and TRBJ1-1; unclear D gene. V shed 6 bases and J shed 2 bases, with 10 bases lying between them. Germline CDR1 WSHSY, CDR2 SAAADI. This CDR3 comprises 13 residues.

V is TRBV4-1 and J is TRBJ2-1; 10 nucleotides agree with TRBD1. This CDR3 spans 18 amino acids. J was trimmed by 10 bases and V by 2 bases; bases with no gene match: 17. CDR1 and CDR2 (germline): MGHRA, YSYEKL. CDR3 loop: CASSQSPPRDRGLREQFF. In nucleotides, the CDR3 is TGCGCCAGCAGCCAATCGCCCCCCCGGGACAGGGGACTGAGGGAGCAGTTCTTC.

The chain couples TRBV20-1 to TRBJ2-1, with a tentative D call TRBD2 (6 bases). The V gene's germline CDR1 is DFQATT and CDR2 SNEGSKA (reference sequence). The CDR3 extends over 17 amino acids. V dropped 3 bases and J dropped 6 bases, with 24 bases sitting between them. CDR3 sequence: CSARAGTGTAGSNEQFF. The CDR3 DNA reads TGCAGTGCTAGGGCGGGTACCGGGACGGCGGGGTCCAATGAGCAGTTCTTC.

The gene calls are TRBV4-1 and TRBJ2-2, with TRBD2 identical over 15 bases. This CDR3 has 19 amino acids. The V gene end was trimmed by 3 bases and the J gene end by 5 bases; junction bases not matched to a gene: 10. Germline-derived CDR1 and CDR2 are MGHRA and YSYEKL. As DNA, the CDR3 is TGCGCCAGCAGCCAGACGGGACTAGCGGGAGGCTATCTTACCGGGGAGCTGTTTTTT. Protein: CASSQTGLAGGYLTGELFF.

The V call is TRBV10-3, the J call TRBJ2-1; 7 bases fit TRBD1. Germline lookup yields CDR1 ENHRY and CDR2 SYGVKD. CDR3 length equals 15 residues. Trimming removed 4 bases from V and 4 bases from J; junction bases left unmatched: 7. In DNA form, the CDR3 reads TGTGCCATCAGTGGTTCCGGGACAGATTACAATGAGCAGTTCTTC. This encodes CAISGSGTDYNEQFF.

The gene calls are TRBV7-7 and TRBJ1-1, with 8 bases lining up with TRBD1. In germline, CDR1 is SSHAT, CDR2 FNYEAQ (reference sequence). V dropped 0 bases and J dropped 1; count of bases not matched to a gene: 7. The CDR3 runs to 17 residues. The CDR3 DNA follows: TGTGCCAGCAGCTTAGCGACAGGGGCTCGTCCGAACACTGAAGCTTTCTTT. It translates to CASSLATGARPNTEAFF.

J is TRBJ2-3 and V is TRBV4-2; a possible D gene is TRBD2 (6 bases). Germline CDR1 LGHNA, CDR2 YNFKEQ. This CDR3 region has 17 residues. With 0 bases removed from V and 1 base from J, the gap between germline ends came to 14 bases. The CDR3 region is CASSQDQAGWGTDTQYF. The CDR3 DNA reads TGTGCCAGCAGCCAAGATCAAGCGGGTTGGGGCACAGATACGCAGTATTTT.

V is TRBV20-1 and J is TRBJ2-1; 9 bases are shared with TRBD2. Per germline, CDR1 DFQATT and CDR2 SNEGSKA (reference sequence). With 3 bases clipped from V and 6 bases from J, the junction kept 6 bases outside the gene matches. The CDR3 sequence is 14 residues long. The CDR3 is CSASTLAGPNEQFF. Written as DNA, the CDR3 is TGCAGTGCTAGTACCCTAGCGGGGCCCAATGAGCAGTTCTTC.

J is TRBJ2-7 and V is TRBV28, with D unresolved. The CDR3 length is 12 residues. The V gene's germline CDR1 is MDHEN and CDR2 SYDVKM. V shed 3 bases and J shed 9 bases, with 12 bases lying between them. CDR3 amino acids: CASSLPPMGQYF. The CDR3 DNA reads as TGTGCCAGCAGTTTGCCCCCTATGGGGCAGTACTTC.

This clonotype appeared a few times. The CDR3 sequence: CASGGYITEAFF. Here the CDR3 DNA reads TGTGCCAGCGGTGGGTATATCACTGAAGCTTTCTTT. The chain uses TRBV12-3 or TRBV12-4 and TRBJ1-1; D not resolved. V was clipped by 8 bases and J by 4 bases, with 11 bases between them. This CDR3 region has 12 residues.

The chain is built from TRBV12-3 or TRBV12-4 and TRBJ2-1; 7 bases fit TRBD2. This CDR3 has 12 amino acids. The J segment lost 15 bases and the V segment lost 1 base, leaving 6 bases of the junction unmatched. Here the CDR3 DNA reads TGTGCCAGCAGTTTAGGCGGGAGTGGGTGGTTCTTC. Residues: CASSLGGSGWFF.

A few counts support this clonotype. The chain has TRBV10-3 and TRBJ2-1, with D maybe TRBD2 (6 bases). This CDR3 comprises 14 residues. Germline CDR1 reads ENHRY; CDR2 reads SYGVKD. Trimming removed 6 bases from V and 8 bases from J, with 17 bases in between. CDR3 coding DNA: TGTGCCATCAGATCAAGACTAGTCGGGGATGAGCAGTTCTTC. It translates to CAIRSRLVGDEQFF.

The V and J genes are TRBV5-1 and TRBJ2-3, with TRBD2 matching 9 bases. The CDR3 contains 14 residues. J was trimmed by 6 bases and V by 5 bases; bases with no gene match: 7. CDR1 is SGHRS, CDR2 YFSETQ, per germline. The CDR3 is CASRSGLAYDTQYF. CDR3 bases: TGCGCCAGCAGATCGGGACTAGCTTACGATACGCAGTATTTT.

This chain joins TRBV5-1 and TRBJ2-1; D perhaps matches TRBD1 (5 bases). The V gene lost 0 bases and the J gene lost 10 bases, with 8 bases spanning the gap. From germline, CDR1 is SGHRS and CDR2 YFSETQ. The CDR3 covers 12 residues. The CDR3 loop reads CASSLARTEQFF. The DNA for the CDR3 is TGCGCCAGCAGCTTGGCCAGGACAGAGCAGTTCTTC.

The chain has TRBV6-5 and TRBJ2-3; a weak D match, TRBD2 (5 bases). The CDR3 is made up of 15 amino acids. V was pared by 1 base and J by 8 bases, with 16 bases between. CDR1 and CDR2 (germline): MNHEY, SVGAGI. This CDR3 is CASSYFYGLQVTQYF. CDR3 nucleotide sequence: TGTGCCAGCAGTTACTTCTACGGACTCCAAGTTACGCAGTATTTT.

This clonotype was counted a single time. The chain recombines TRBV6-1 with TRBJ1-5; no definite D call. Trimming stripped 5 bases from V and 4 bases from J, with 9 bases between. The V gene's germline CDR1 is MNHNS and CDR2 SASEGT. The CDR3 length is 13 residues. The CDR3 nucleotides are TGTGCCAGCAGTCAGTTTGGGAATCAGCCCCAGCATTTT. The encoded protein is CASSQFGNQPQHF.

This clonotype was seen a few times. V is TRBV11-2 and J is TRBJ2-1, with TRBD2 identical over 12 bases. V lost 0 bases to trimming and J lost 0 bases; unmatched junction nucleotides: 9. The CDR3 totals 20 residues. Germline-derived CDR1 and CDR2 are SGHAT and FQNNGV. The chain's CDR3 is CASSLDSGLAGLGSYNEQFF. The DNA of the CDR3 is TGTGCCAGCAGCTTAGATTCAGGACTAGCGGGGCTCGGCTCCTACAATGAGCAGTTCTTC.

Turning to this clonotype: An end of the junction differs from the germline gene, which may be a read error. This sequence joins TRBV5-1 and TRBJ2-7; TRBD1 matches 8 bases. The CDR3 totals 16 residues. Germline CDR1 is SGHRS and CDR2 is YFSETQ. In nucleotides, the CDR3 is TGCGCCAGCAGCCACCTAGGAGCGACAGGGGTCTACGTGCAGTACTTC. It encodes CASSHLGATGVYVQYF.

V and J are TRBV5-1 and TRBJ2-7, with 7 positions matching TRBD2. The V and J ends lost 1 base and 5 bases, in that order; junction bases with no gene match: 3. This CDR3 region has 13 residues. Germline CDR1 SGHRS, CDR2 YFSETQ. CDR3 DNA: TGCGCCAGCAGCTTGATGACTAGCAACGAGCAGTACTTC. This translates into CASSLMTSNEQYF. Full variable domain (remainder filled in from reference TRBV5-1 and TRBJ2-7): KAGVTQTPRYLIKTRGQQVTLSCSPISGHRSVSWYQQTPGQGLQFLFEYFSETQRNKGNFPGRFSGRQFSNSRSEMNVSTLELGDSALYLCASSLMTSNEQYFGPGTRLTVT.

This clonotype was seen a handful of times. The rearrangement uses TRBV7-2 and TRBJ2-5; D is unresolved. V gave up 5 bases and J gave up 4 bases, with 11 bases separating them. This CDR3 contains 13 residues. Germline CDR1 reads SGHTA; CDR2 reads FQGNSA. CDR3 sequence reads: CASSPRFAETQYF. CDR3 in DNA: TGTGCCAGCAGCCCGCGTTTCGCAGAGACCCAGTACTTC.

The CDR3 region has the DNA TGCGCCAGCAGGGTAGTGAACACCGGGGAGCTGTTTTTT. Protein: CASRVVNTGELFF. The V and J genes are TRBV5-1 and TRBJ2-2, with D unresolved. V was shortened by 5 bases and J by 1 base, with 6 bases between the two germline ends. This CDR3 is built from 13 residues. CDR1 is SGHRS and CDR2 is YFSETQ in the germline V gene.

V usage is TRBV18 and J usage is TRBJ2-7, with 10 bases matching TRBD2. This CDR3 has 19 amino acids. The V and J ends lost 3 bases and 5 bases, in that order; junction bases with no gene match: 19. Germline CDR1 and CDR2: KGHSH and LQKENI. CDR3 residues: CASSPLSSGSIGARDEQYF. In DNA form, the CDR3 reads TGTGCCAGCTCACCCCTATCTAGCGGGAGCATTGGCGCGAGGGACGAGCAGTACTTC.